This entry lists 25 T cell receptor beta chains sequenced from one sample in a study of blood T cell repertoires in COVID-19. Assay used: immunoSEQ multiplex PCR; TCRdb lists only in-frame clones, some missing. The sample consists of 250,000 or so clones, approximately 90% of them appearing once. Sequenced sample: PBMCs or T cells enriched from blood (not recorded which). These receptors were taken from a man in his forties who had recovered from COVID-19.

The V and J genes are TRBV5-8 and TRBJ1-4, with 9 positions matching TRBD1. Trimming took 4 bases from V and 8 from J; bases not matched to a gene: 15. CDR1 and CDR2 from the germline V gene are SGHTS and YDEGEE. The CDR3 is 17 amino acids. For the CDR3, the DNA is TGTGCCAGCAGCCCATGGACAGGGGTCGCGTATTGGGAAAAACTGTTTTTT. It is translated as CASSPWTGVAYWEKLFF.

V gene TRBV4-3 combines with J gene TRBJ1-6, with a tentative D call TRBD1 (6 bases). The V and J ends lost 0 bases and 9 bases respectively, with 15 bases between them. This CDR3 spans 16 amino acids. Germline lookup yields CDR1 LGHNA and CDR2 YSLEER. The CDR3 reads CASSQDRRGGGSPLHF. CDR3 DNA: TGCGCCAGCAGCCAAGATCGTAGGGGGGGTGGTTCACCCCTCCACTTT.

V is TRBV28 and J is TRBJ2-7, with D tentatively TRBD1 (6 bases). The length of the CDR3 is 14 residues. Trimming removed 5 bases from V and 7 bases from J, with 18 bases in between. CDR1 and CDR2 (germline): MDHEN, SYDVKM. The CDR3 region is CASSQRMGAGEQYF. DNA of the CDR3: TGTGCCAGCAGTCAGAGAATGGGGGCTGGGGAGCAGTACTTC. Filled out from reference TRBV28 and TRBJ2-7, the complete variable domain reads DVKVTQSSRYLVKRTGEKVFLECVQDMDHENMFWYRQDPGLGLRLIYFSYDVKMKEKGDIPEGYSVSREKKERFSLILESASTNQTSMYLCASSQRMGAGEQYFGPGTRLTVT.

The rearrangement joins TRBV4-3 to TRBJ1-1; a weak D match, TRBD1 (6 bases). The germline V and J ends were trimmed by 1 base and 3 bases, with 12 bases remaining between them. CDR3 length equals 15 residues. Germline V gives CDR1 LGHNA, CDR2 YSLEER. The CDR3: CASSQVRGWDTEAFF. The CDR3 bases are TGCGCCAGCAGCCAAGTCAGGGGCTGGGACACTGAAGCTTTCTTT.

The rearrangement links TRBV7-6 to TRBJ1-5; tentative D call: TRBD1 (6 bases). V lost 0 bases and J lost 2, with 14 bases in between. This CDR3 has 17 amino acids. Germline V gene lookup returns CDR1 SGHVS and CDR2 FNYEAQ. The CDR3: CASSLAPQGWGNQPQHF. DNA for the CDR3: TGTGCCAGCAGCTTAGCCCCACAGGGCTGGGGCAATCAGCCCCAGCATTTT.

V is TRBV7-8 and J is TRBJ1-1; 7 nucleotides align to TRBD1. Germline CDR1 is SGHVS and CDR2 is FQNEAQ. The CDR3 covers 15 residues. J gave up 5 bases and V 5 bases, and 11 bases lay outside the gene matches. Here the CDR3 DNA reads TGTGCCAGCAGCAGACTAACAGGGGCGGGAACTGAAGCTTTCTTT. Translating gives CASSRLTGAGTEAFF. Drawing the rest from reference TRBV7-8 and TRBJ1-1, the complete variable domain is GAGVSQSPRYKVAKRGQDVALRCDPISGHVSLFWYQQALGQGPEFLTYFQNEAQLDKSGLPSDRFFAERPEGSVSTLKIQRTQQEDSAVYLCASSRLTGAGTEAFFGQGTRLTVV.

The CDR3 coding sequence is TGTGCCAGCAGCTCCAGCGGGGGGATAGTCGGCACAGATACGCAGTATTTT. The encoded protein is CASSSSGGIVGTDTQYF. The chain uses TRBV9 and TRBJ2-3; 9 nucleotides line up with TRBD2. The germline V gene has CDR1 SGDLS and CDR2 YYNGEE. CDR3 length equals 17 residues. J lost 1 base, V lost 4 bases, and 10 bases had no gene match. The whole variable domain, remainder taken from reference TRBV9 and TRBJ2-3, is DSGVTQTPKHLITATGQRVTLRCSPRSGDLSVYWYQQSLDQGLQFLIQYYNGEERAKGNILERFSAQQFPDLHSELNLSSLELGDSALYFCASSSSGGIVGTDTQYFGPGTRLTVL.

CDR3 sequence reads: CASSYLRGNYEQYF. The CDR3 DNA reads as TGTGCCAGCAGTTACTTGCGGGGCAACTACGAGCAGTACTTC. The chain combines TRBV6-5 with TRBJ2-7; possible D gene TRBD2, 6 bases. Germline V gene sequence: CDR1 MNHEY, CDR2 SVGAGI. There are 14 residues in the CDR3. V was trimmed by 1 base and J by 3 bases, leaving 10 bases between them.

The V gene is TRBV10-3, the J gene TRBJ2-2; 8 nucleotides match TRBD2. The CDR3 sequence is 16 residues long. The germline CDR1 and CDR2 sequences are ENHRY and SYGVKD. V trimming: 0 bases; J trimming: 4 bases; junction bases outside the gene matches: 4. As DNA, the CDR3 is TGTGCCATCAGTGAGTCGAGTCGGGGGGGCACCGGGGAGCTGTTTTTT. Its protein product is CAISESSRGGTGELFF.

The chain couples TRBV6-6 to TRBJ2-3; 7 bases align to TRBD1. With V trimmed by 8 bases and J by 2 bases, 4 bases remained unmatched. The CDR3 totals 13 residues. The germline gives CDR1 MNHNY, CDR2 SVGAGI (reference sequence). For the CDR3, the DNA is TGTGCCAGCTTCAGGGGGTCCACAGATACGCAGTATTTT. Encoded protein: CASFRGSTDTQYF.

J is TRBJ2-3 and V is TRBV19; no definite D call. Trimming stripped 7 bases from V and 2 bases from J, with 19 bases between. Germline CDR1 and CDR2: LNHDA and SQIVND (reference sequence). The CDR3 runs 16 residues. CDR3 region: CASKLFPGPATDTQYF. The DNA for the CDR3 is TGTGCCAGTAAGCTATTCCCCGGTCCTGCCACAGATACGCAGTATTTT.

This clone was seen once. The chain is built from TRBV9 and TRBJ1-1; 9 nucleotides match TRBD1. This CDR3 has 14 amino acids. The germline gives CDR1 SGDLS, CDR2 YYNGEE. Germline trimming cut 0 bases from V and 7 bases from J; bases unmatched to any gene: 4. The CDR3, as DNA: TGTGCCAGCAGCGTAGGTACAGGGGGCCGTGAAGCTTTCTTT. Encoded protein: CASSVGTGGREAFF. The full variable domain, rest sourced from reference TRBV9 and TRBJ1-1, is DSGVTQTPKHLITATGQRVTLRCSPRSGDLSVYWYQQSLDQGLQFLIQYYNGEERAKGNILERFSAQQFPDLHSELNLSSLELGDSALYFCASSVGTGGREAFFGQGTRLTVV.

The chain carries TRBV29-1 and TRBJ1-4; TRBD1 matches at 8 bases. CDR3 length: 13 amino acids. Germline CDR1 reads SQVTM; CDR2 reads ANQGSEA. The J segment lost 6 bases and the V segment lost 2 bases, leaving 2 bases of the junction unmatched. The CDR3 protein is CSVEKTGDEKLFF. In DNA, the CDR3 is TGCAGCGTTGAAAAGACAGGGGATGAAAAACTGTTTTTT.

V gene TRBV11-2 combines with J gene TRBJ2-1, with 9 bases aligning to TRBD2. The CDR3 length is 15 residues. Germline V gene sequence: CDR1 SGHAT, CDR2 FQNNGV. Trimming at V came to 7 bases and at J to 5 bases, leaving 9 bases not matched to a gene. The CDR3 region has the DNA TGTGCCAGCACCCCGGGACTAGCTCCCAACAATGAGCAGTTCTTC. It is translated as CASTPGLAPNNEQFF.

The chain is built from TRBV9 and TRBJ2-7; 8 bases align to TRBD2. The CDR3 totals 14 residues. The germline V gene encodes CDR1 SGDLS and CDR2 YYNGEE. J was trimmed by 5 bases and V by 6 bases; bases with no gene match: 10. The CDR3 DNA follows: TGTGCCAGCACCCCGGGGGGGGACCCCAACGAGCAGTACTTC. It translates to CASTPGGDPNEQYF.

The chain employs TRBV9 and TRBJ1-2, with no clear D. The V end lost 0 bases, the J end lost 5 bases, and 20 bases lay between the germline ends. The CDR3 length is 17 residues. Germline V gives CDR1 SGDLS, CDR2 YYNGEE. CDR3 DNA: TGTGCCAGCAGCGTAGTTGAGCGCCAGTTCGGCTCTTATGGCTACACCTTC. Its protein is CASSVVERQFGSYGYTF.

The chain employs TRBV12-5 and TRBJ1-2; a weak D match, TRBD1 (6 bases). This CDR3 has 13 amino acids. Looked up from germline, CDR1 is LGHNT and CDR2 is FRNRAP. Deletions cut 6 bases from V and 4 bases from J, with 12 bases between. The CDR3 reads CASGTDRSYGYTF. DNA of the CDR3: TGTGCTAGTGGCACGGACAGATCCTATGGCTACACCTTC.

The CDR3 DNA reads as TGTGCCAGCTCAAGCCAGCGGGGGAGGTCAGAGACCCAGTACTTC. This sequence encodes CASSSQRGRSETQYF. J is TRBJ2-5 and V is TRBV18; 8 bases fit TRBD2. The CDR3 loop spans 15 amino acids. V dropped 5 bases and J dropped 4; count of bases not matched to a gene: 9. Germline CDR1 reads KGHSH; CDR2 reads LQKENI.

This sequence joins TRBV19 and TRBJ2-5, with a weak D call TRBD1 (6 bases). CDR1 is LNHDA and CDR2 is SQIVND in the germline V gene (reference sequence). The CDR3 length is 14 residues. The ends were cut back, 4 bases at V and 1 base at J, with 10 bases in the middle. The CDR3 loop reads CASSRGTFQETQYF. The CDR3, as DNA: TGTGCCAGTAGTAGGGGGACATTCCAAGAGACCCAGTACTTC.

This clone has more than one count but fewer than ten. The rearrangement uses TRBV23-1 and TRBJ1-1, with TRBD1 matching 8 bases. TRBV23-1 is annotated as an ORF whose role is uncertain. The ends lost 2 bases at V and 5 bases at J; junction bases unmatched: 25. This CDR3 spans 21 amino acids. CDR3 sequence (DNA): TGCGCCAGCAGTCAACCTGGACCGGGACAGGAGAACGAAACTCTTTGGACTGAAGCTTTCTTT. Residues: CASSQPGPGQENETLWTEAFF.

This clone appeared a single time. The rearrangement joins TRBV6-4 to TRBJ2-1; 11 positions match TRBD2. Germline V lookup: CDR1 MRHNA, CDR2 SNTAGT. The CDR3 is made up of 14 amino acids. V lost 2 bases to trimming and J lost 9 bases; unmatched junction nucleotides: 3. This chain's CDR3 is CASSDLAGGGEQFF. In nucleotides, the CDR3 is TGTGCCAGCAGTGACCTAGCGGGAGGAGGTGAGCAGTTCTTC.

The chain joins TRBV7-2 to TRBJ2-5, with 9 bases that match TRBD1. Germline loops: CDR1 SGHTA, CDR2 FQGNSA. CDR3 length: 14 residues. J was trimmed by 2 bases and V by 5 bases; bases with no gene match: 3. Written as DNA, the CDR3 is TGTGCCAGCAGCCGGGACAGGGTGCAAGAGACCCAGTACTTC. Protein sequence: CASSRDRVQETQYF. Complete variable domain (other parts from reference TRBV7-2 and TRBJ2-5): GAGVSQSPSNKVTEKGKDVELRCDPISGHTALYWYRQSLGQGLEFLIYFQGNSAPDKSGLPSDRFSAERTGGSVSTLTIQRTQQEDSAVYLCASSRDRVQETQYFGPGTRLLVL.

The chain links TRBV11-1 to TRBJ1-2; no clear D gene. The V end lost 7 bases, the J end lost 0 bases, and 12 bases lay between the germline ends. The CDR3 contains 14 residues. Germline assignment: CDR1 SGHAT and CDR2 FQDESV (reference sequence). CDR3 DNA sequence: TGTGCCAGCACCCAGCGGGCCGCTAACTATGGCTACACCTTC. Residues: CASTQRAANYGYTF. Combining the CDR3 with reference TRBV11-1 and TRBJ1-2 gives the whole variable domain EAEVAQSPRYKITEKSQAVAFWCDPISGHATLYWYRQILGQGPELLVQFQDESVVDDSQLPKDRFSAERLKGVDSTLKIQPAELGDSAMYLCASTQRAANYGYTFGSGTRLTVV.

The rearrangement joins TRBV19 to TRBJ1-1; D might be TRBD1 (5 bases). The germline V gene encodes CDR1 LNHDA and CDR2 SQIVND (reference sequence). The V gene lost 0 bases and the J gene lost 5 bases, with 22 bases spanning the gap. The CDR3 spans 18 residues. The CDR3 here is CASSIDLSSTGVGTEAFF. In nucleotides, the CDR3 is TGTGCCAGTAGTATAGATCTGAGCAGCACAGGAGTCGGGACTGAAGCTTTCTTT.

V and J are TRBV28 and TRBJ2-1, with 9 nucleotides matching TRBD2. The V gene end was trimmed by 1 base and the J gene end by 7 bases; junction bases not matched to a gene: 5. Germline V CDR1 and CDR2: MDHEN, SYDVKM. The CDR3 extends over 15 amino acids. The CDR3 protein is CASSLLSSGKNEQFF. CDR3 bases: TGTGCCAGCAGTTTATTGTCTAGCGGGAAAAATGAGCAGTTCTTC.